The sequence of this T cell receptor beta chain was determined in a study of cytomegalovirus exposure and HLA in healthy donors. Whole-study context: As released early, the data held roughly 85 million unique TCRs from HLA-typed donors. General observations from the study: Rarity marked most TCR sequences, yet some public TCRs occurred in many donors.

The germline CDR1 and CDR2 sequences are SNHLY and FYNNEI. The CDR3 is 11 residues long. V was cut by 6 bases and J by 4 bases, with 7 bases left in between. Of note for this clone: Its antigen is unknown.

PCR was performed using 60 Vbeta and 13 Jbeta primers. Assay used: immunoSEQ multiplex PCR; TCRdb lists only in-frame clones, some missing. The sample lists approximately 86,000 clones; just over 70% were seen once. Sequencing was performed on PBMCs. The sequence was obtained from a man in his fifties or sixties in good health and CMV-seronegative. The genes are TRBV2 and TRBJ2-7; D ambiguous. The CDR3 protein is CASSALYEQYF. The CDR3 DNA is TGTGCCAGCAGCGCGCTATACGAGCAGTACTTC.